This TCR beta chain appears in the sequencing data of a study of TIL therapy for anti-PD-1-resistant metastatic lung cancer listed by TCRdb under 2021. Regarding the research as a whole: Enrolled patients had a median age of around 51 years (range roughly 38-75) and a median tumor PD-L1 proportion score of around 5.6%. Clonotypes were tracked across tumor, expanded TIL product and serial blood samples by T cell receptor beta sequencing of tumor and peripheral blood. A median non-synonymous tumor mutation burden of about 1.5 mutations per megabase was determined across the cohort by whole-exome sequencing. The cohort was composed predominantly of lung adenocarcinoma, with several EGFR-mutant and two ALK-rearranged tumors included, and half of patients were identified as current or former smokers.

TCR beta CDR3 regions were amplified from genomic DNA with the immunoSEQ v3 hsTCRB kit using bias-controlled multiplex PCR. TCR libraries were sequenced on an Illumina NextSeq 500 to 2 million or so read pairs for survey level or roughly 5-6.5 million for deep level. Processing in the source paper ran as follows. The immunoSEQ Analyzer software assigned V, D and J genes, filtered out non-productive sequences, and reported clonality. To compare repertoires between infused TIL and blood, productive Simpson clonality was used along with the Morisita overlap index of productive TRB rearrangements. Held by TCRdb, this immuneACCESS table contains in-frame sequences only and omits some clones. Under half of the omission traces to an unresolved V gene where checked; the cause of the rest is unknown. The DNA gave D and trimming, while V, J and clone size come from that table. The sample table lists about 25,000 clones, roughly 72% of them with a count of one. The ten largest clones capture around 6.9% of the sample.

Per the publication, the time point label means: pre-treatment sample, taken before nivolumab and TIL therapy. The baseline tumor samples, taken from the same resection that was used to grow TIL, were excised metastases, most often pleural nodules or supraclavicular lymph nodes. Tumors were harvested prior to any PD-1/PD-L1 blockade, after which nivolumab was administered to patients, and lymphodepletion, expanded TIL infusion and IL-2 were given to patients who progressed. A phase I trial run at two centers enrolled adults with stage 4 NSCLC between 2017 and 2020. The samples were obtained from a phase I trial that was single-arm and open-label and tested tumor-infiltrating lymphocyte therapy combined with nivolumab in advanced non-small cell lung cancer. For each resected tumor, portions were snap-frozen in liquid nitrogen and kept at -80 degrees C. Tumor regions of interest were selected on H&E sections using laser-capture macrodissection, ground into around 14 mg aliquots, and extracted using Qiagen Allprep kits.

Concerning this clone itself: Its antigen remains undetermined. The record has no base qualities; no much larger clone is one base away.

From the cysteine through the phenylalanine, the CDR3 covers 15 amino acids. Only the CDR3 DNA is retained, 45 bases long and in frame from the first base. The germline V gene (reference sequence) supplies CDR1 MNHEY and CDR2 SMNVEV. V loses 6 bases, J loses 0 bases, and the germline ends lie 12 bases apart. Points the paper makes about the study in general: The cohort was highly selected, including more treatment-naive, never-smoker and oncogene-addicted patients than is typical, which limits generalizability. Higher clonality and lower diversity were observed in expanded TIL cultures than in baseline intratumoral T cells (median clonality roughly 6% vs 31%, p < 0.0001). Clonal turnover during TIL culture was high, and many clones enriched in the product were not detected in the baseline tumor, suggesting clonal contraction rather than faithful expansion. The study protocol defined all tumor marker inferences as exploratory.

The chain couples TRBV27 to TRBJ1-5; the D segment cannot be called with confidence. The source was tumor tissue, collected at baseline. The clonotype was recovered from a person between 30 and 80 years old with non-small cell lung cancer. CDR3 region: CASSSMSGSNQPQHF. The nucleotide sequence is given as TGTGCCAGCAGCTCTATGTCGGGTAGCAATCAGCCCCAGCATTTT.